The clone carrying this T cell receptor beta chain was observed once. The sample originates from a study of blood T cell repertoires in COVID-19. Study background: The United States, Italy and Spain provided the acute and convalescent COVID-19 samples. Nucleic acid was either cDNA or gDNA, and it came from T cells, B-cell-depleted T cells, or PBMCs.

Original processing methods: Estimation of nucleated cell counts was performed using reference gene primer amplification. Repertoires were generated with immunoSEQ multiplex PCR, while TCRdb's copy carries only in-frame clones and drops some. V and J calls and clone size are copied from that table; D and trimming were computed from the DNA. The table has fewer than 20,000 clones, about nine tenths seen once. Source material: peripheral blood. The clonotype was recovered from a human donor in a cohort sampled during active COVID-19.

In DNA form, the CDR3 reads TGTGCCAGCAGCCGATCCGGGACTAGCGAATACAATGAGCAGTTCTTC. It codes for CASSRSGTSEYNEQFF. The chain employs TRBV11-2 and TRBJ2-1, with TRBD2 identical over 10 bases. J gave up 4 bases and V 5 bases, and 8 bases lay outside the gene matches. This CDR3 comprises 16 residues. Germline V CDR1 and CDR2: SGHAT, FQNNGV.